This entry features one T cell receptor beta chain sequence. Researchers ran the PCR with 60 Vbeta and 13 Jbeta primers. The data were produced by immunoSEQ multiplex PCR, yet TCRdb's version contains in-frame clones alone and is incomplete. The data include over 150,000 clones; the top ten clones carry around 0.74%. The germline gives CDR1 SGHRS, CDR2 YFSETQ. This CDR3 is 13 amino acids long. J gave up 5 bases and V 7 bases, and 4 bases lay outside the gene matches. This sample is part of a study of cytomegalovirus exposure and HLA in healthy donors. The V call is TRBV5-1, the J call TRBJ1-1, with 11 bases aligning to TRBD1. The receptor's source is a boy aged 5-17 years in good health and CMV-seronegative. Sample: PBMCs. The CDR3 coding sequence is TGCGCCAGCGGACAGGGGGCGTCTACTGAAGCTTTCTTT. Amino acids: CASGQGASTEAFF.